This T cell receptor (beta chain) was sequenced in a study of glioma-infiltrating T cells. In the study overall: About a million peripheral T cells were targeted at about 4.5- to 11-fold coverage.

The iRepertoire nested amplicon-rescue multiplex PCR amplified TCR alpha and beta CDR3s from RNA. From the multiplex PCR reads, TCRdb called clonotypes with MiXCR, one entry per CDR3 protein. This table has around 390,000 distinct CDR3 sequences, 41% appearing once. With respect to this clonotype: Its cognate antigen is unknown.

Whole-study results and caveats: Tissue-blood divergence was below expectation in non-neoplastic patients, above in gliomas.

CDR3 length: 15 residues. Per germline, CDR1 MNHEY and CDR2 SMNVEV (reference sequence). V shed 4 bases and J 4 bases; nucleotides not matched to a gene: 4. This clonotype was obtained from a human donor with low-grade glioma or glioblastoma, undergoing nonglioma brain surgery, or in good health (not recorded which). Material for sequencing was glioma tissue, nonneoplastic brain tissue, or PBMCs (not recorded which). This chain joins TRBV27 and TRBJ2-1, with 10 nucleotides matching TRBD2. The CDR3 here is CASSSLLAGYNEQFF. The CDR3 DNA sequence: TGTGCCAGCAGTTCATTACTAGCGGGGTACAATGAGCAGTTCTTC.